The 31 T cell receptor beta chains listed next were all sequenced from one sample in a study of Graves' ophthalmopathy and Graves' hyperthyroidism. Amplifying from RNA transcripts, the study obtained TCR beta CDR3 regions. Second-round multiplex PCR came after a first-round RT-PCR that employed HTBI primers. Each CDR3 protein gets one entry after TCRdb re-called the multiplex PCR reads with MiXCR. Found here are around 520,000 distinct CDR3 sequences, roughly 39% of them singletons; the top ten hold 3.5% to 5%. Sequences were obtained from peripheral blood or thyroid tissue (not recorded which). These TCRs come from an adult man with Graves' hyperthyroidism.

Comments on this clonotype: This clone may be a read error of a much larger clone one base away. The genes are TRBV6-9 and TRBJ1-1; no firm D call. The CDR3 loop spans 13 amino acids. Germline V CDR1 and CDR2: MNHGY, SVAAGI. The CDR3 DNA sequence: TGTGCCAGCGCCTTACATGTGAACACTGAAGCTTCCTTT. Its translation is CASALHVNTEASF.

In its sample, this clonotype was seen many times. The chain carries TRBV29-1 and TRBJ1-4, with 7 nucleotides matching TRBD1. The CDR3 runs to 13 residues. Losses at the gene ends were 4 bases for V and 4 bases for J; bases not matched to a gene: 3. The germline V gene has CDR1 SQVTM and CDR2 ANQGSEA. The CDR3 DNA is TGCAGCGTTGCGACAGGGCTTAATGAAAAACTGTTTTTT. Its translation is CSVATGLNEKLFF.

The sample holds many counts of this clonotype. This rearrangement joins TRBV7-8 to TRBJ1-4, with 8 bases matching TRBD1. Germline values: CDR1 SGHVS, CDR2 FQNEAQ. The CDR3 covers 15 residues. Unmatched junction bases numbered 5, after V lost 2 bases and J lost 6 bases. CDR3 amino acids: CASSLQGAPYEKLFF. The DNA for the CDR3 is TGTGCCAGCAGCTTACAGGGGGCGCCTTATGAAAAACTGTTTTTT.

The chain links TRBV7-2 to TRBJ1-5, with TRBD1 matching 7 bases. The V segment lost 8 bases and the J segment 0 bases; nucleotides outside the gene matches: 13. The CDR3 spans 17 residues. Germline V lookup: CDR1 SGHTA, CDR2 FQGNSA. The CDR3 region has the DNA TGTGCCAGCTCACCAAGCCCCGACAGGGATAGCAATCAGCCCCAGCATTTT. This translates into CASSPSPDRDSNQPQHF. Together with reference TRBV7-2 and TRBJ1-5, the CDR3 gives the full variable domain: GAGVSQSPSNKVTEKGKDVELRCDPISGHTALYWYRQSLGQGLEFLIYFQGNSAPDKSGLPSDRFSAERTGGSVSTLTIQRTQQEDSAVYLCASSPSPDRDSNQPQHFGDGTRLSIL.

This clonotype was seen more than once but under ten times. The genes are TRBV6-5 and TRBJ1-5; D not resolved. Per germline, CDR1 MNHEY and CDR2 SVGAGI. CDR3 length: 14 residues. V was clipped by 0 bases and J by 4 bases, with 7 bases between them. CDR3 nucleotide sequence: TGTGCCAGCAGTTACTCGTTCGGGAATCAGCCCCAGCATTTT. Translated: CASSYSFGNQPQHF.

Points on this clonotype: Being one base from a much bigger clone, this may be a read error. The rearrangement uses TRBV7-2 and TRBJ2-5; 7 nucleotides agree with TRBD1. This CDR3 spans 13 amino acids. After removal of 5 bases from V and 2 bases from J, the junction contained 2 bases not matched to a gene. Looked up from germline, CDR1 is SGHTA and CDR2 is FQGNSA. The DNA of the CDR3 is TGTGCCAGCAGCACGACAGGGCAAGAGACCCAGTACTTC. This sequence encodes CASSTTGQETQYF.

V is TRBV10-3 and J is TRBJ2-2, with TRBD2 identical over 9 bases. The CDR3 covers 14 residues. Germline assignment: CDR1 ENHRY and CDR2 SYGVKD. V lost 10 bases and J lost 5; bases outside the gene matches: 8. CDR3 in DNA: TGTGCCAGCAGGAGGACTAGCGAGACCGGGGAGCTGTTTTTT. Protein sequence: CASRRTSETGELFF.

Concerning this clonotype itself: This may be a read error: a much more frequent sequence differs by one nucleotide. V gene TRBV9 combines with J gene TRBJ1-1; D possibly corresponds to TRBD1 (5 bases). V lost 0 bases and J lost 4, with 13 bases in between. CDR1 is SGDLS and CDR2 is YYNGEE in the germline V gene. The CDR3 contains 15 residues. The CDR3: CASSVAGGWSTEAFF. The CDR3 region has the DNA TGTGCCAGCAGCGTAGCGGGGGGTTGGAGCACTGAAGCTTTCTTT. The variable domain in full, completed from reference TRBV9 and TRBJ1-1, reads DSGVTQTPKHLITATGQRVTLRCSPRSGDLSVYWYQQSLDQGLQFLIQYYNGEERAKGNILERFSAQQFPDLHSELNLSSLELGDSALYFCASSVAGGWSTEAFFGQGTRLTVV.

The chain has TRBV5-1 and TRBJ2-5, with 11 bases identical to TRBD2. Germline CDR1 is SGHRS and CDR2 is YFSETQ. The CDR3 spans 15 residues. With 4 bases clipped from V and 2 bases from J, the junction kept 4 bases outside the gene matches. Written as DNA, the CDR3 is TGCGCCAGCAGCGCCGGGACTAGCGGACAAGAGACCCAGTACTTC. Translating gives CASSAGTSGQETQYF.

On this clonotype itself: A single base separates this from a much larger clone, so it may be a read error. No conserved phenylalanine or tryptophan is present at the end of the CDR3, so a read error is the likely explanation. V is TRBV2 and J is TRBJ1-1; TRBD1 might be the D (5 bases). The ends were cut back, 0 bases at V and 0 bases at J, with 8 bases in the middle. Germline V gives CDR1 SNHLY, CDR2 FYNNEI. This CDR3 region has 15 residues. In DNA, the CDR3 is TGTGCCAGCAGTGAAGCGCTGGGGGTGAACACTGAAGCTTTCCTT. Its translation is CASSEALGVNTEAFL.

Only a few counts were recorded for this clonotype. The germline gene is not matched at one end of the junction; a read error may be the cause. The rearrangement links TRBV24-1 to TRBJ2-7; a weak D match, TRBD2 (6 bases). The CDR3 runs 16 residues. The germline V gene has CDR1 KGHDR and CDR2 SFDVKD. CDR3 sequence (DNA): TGTGCCACCAGTGATCCAGAGGAGGGCAACACCGGGGAGCTGTACTTC. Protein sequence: CATSDPEEGNTGELYF.

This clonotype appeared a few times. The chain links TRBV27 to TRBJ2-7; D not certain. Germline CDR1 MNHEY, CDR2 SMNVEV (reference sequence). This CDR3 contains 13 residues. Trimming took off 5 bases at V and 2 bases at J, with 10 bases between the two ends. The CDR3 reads CASSPTWAYEQYF. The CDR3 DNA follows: TGTGCCAGCAGTCCCACGTGGGCCTACGAGCAGTACTTC.

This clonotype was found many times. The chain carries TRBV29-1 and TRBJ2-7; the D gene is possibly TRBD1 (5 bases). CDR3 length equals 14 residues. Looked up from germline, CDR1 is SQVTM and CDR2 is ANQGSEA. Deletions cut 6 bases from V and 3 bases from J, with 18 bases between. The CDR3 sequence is CSVLQGAQSYEQYF. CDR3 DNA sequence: TGCAGCGTCCTTCAGGGTGCGCAAAGCTACGAGCAGTACTTC.

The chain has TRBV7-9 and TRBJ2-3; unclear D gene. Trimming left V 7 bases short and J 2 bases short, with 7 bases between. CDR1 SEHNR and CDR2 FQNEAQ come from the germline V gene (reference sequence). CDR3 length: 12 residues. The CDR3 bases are TGTGCCAGCACCCTCTCCACAGATACGCAGTATTTT. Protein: CASTLSTDTQYF.

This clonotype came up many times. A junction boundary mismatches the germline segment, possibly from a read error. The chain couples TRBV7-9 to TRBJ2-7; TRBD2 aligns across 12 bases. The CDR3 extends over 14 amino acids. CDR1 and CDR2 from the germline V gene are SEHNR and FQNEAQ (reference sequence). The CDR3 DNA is TGCGCCAGCAGTCTAGCGGGAGGGGCCTACGAGCAGTACTTC. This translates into CASSLAGGAYEQYF.

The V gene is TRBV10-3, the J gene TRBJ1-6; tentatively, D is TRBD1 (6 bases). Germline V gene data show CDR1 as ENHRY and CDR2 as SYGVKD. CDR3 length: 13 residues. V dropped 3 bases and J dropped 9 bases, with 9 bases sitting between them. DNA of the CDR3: TGTGCCATCAGTGACAGGGGCGGTTCACCCCTCCACTTT. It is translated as CAISDRGGSPLHF.

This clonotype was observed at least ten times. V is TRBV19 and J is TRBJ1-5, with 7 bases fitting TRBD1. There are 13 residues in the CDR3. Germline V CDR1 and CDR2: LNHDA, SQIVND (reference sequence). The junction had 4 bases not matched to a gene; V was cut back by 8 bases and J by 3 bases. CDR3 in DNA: TGTGCCAGTGCCGGGACAGTCAATCAGCCCCAGCATTTT. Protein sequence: CASAGTVNQPQHF.

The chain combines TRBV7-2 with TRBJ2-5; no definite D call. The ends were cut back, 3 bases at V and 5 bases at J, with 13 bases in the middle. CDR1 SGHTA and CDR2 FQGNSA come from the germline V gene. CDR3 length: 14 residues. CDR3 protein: CASSLVVGRETQYF. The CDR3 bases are TGTGCCAGCAGCTTGGTCGTCGGGCGGGAGACCCAGTACTTC.

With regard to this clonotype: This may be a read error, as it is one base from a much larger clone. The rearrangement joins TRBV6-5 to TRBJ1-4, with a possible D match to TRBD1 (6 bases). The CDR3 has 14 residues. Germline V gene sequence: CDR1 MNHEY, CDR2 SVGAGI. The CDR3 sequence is CASSQGTRREKLLF. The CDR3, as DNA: TGTGCCAGCAGCCAAGGGACACGCCGAGAAAAACTGCTTTTT.

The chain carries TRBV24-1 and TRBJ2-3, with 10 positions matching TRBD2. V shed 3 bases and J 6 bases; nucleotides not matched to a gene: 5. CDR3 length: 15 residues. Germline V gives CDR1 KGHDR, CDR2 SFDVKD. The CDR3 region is CATSDRSAGGDTQYF. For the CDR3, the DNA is TGTGCCACCAGTGATCGGTCAGCGGGGGGGGATACGCAGTATTTT.

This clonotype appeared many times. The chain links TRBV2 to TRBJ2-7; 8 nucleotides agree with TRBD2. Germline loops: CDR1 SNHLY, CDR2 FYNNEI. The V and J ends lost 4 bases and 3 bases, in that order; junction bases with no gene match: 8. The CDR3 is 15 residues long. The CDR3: CASSVLQAGVYEQYF. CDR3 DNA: TGTGCCAGCAGTGTTTTGCAAGCGGGGGTCTACGAGCAGTACTTC.

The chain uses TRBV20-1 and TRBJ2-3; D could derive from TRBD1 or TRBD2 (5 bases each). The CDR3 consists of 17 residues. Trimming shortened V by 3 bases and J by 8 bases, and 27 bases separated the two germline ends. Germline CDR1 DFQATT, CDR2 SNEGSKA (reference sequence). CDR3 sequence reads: CSASGPDSGSPPGTQYF. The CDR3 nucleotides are TGCAGTGCTAGTGGTCCAGATTCAGGGAGTCCCCCTGGTACGCAGTATTTT.

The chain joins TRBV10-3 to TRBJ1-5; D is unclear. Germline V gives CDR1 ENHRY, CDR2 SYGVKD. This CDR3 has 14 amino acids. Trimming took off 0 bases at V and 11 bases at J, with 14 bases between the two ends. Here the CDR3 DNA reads TGTGCCATCAGTGAGTCTACAAATCAAGAGACCCAGCATTTT. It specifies CAISESTNQETQHF.

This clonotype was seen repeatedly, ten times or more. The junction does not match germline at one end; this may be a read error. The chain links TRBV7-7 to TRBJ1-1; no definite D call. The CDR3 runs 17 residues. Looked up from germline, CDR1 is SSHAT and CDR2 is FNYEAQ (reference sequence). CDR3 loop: CASSPITPLSMNTEAFF. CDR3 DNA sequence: TGTGCTAGCAGCCCCATAACCCCACTGAGCATGAACACTGAAGCTTTCTTT.

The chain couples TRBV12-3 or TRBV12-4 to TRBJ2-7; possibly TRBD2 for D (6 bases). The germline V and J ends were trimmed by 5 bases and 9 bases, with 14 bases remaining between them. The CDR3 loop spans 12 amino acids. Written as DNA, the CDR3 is TGTGCCAGCAGTCTGAACCTGGGGGGGCAGTACTTC. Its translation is CASSLNLGGQYF.

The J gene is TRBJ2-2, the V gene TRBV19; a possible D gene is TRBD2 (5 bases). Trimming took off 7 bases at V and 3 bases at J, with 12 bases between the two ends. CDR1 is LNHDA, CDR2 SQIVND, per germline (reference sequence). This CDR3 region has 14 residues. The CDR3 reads CASKEWGDTGELFF. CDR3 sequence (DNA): TGTGCCAGTAAGGAGTGGGGAGACACCGGGGAGCTGTTTTTT.

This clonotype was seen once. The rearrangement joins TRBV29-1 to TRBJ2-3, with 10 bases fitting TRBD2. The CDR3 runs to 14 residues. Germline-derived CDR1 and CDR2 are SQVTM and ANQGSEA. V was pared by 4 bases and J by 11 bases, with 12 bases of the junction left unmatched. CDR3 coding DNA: TGCAGCGTTGTCCTAGCGGGAGTTATCAATGAGCAGTATTTT. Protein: CSVVLAGVINEQYF.

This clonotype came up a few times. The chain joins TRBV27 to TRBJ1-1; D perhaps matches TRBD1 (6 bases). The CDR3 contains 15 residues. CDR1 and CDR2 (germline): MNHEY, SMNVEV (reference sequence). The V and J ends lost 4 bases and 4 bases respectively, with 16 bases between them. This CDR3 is CASSSVQGLGTEAFF. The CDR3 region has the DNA TGTGCCAGCAGTTCCGTACAGGGCTTGGGCACTGAAGCTTTCTTT.

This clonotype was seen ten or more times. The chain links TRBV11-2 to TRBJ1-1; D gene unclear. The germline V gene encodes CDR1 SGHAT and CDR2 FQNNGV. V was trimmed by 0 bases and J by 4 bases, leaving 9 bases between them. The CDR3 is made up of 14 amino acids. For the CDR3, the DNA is TGTGCCAGCAGCTTAGAAAGGGTCTCCACTGAAGCTTTCTTT. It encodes CASSLERVSTEAFF. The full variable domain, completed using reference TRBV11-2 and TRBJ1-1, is EAGVAQSPRYKIIEKRQSVAFWCNPISGHATLYWYQQILGQGPKLLIQFQNNGVVDDSQLPKDRFSAERLKGVDSTLKIQPAKLEDSAVYLCASSLERVSTEAFFGQGTRLTVV.

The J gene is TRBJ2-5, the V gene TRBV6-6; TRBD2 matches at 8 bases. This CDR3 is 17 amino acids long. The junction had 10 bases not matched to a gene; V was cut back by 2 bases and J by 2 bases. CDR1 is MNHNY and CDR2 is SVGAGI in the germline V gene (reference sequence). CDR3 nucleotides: TGTGCCAGCAGTTACGGCGGGAGGACCCACAATCAAGAGACCCAGTACTTC. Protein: CASSYGGRTHNQETQYF.

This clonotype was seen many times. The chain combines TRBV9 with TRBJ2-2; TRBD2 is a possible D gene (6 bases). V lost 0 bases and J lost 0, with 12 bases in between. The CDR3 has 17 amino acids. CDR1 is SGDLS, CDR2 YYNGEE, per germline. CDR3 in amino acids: CASSVVSLAANTGELFF. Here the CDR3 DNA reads TGTGCCAGCAGCGTAGTCAGTTTAGCGGCGAACACCGGGGAGCTGTTTTTT.